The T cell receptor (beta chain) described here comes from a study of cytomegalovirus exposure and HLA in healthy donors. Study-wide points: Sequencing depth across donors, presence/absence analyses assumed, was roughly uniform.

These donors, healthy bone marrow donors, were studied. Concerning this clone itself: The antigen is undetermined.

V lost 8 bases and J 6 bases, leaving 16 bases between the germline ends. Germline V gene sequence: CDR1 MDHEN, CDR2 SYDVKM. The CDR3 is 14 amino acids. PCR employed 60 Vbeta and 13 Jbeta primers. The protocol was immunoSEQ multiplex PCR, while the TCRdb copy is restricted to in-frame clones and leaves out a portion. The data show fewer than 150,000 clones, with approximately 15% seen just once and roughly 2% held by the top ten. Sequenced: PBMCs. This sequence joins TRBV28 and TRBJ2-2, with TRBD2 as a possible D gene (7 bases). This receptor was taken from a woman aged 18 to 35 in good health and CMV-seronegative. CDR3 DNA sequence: TGTGCCAGCCAGTGGGGGGGCGCAGCCGGGGAGCTGTTTTTT. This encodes CASQWGGAAGELFF.